The source of this TCR beta chain is a study of cytomegalovirus exposure and HLA in healthy donors. Across the study: Membership in the Caucasian-associated ancestry cluster was found for 81% of almost 400 genotyped donors.

About this clone itself: As yet, its antigen is unknown.

Use of 60 Vbeta and 13 Jbeta primers characterized the PCR. TCRdb keeps only in-frame clones here, not all; method: immunoSEQ multiplex PCR. Of 100,000 to 150,000 clones listed, roughly four fifths are singletons. Study-wide results and limits: The likely origin of a cluster of highly shared sequence variants was a sequencing artifact. A few chains tied to CMV proved CMV antigen-specific in vitro.

CDR3 length equals 13 residues. Trimming took off 6 bases at V and 1 base at J, with 9 bases between the two ends. CDR1 MNHEY and CDR2 SVGAGI come from the germline V gene. Source material: PBMCs. The V call is TRBV6-5, the J call TRBJ1-1; TRBD1 might be the D (5 bases). This sequence was found in a woman aged 45 to 65 in good health and CMV-seropositive. The CDR3 here is CASRQDPNTEAFF. The CDR3 bases are TGTGCCAGCAGACAGGACCCGAACACTGAAGCTTTCTTT.